The rows below give T cell receptor beta chains drawn from one sample of a study of blood T cell repertoires in COVID-19. The data were produced by immunoSEQ multiplex PCR, yet TCRdb's version contains in-frame clones alone and is incomplete. The profile shows about 170,000 clones, over 85% of them singletons. Sequenced input: peripheral blood. These receptors were obtained from a woman aged 45-65 years with acute or convalescent COVID-19. The CDR3 runs from the conserved cysteine through the conserved F or W. A D gene is named only where the DNA matches it firmly. Some rows have no size entry. The others give once, few or many, or a class for an expanded clone.

TRBV3-1/TRBV3-2	-	few	TRBJ2-1	13	CASSQGAYNEQFF	TGTGCCAGCAGCCAAGGAGCGTACAATGAGCAGTTCTTC
TRBV27	-	-	TRBJ1-4	13	CASSSRGGEKLFF	TGTGCCAGCAGTTCAAGAGGGGGAGAAAAACTGTTTTTT
TRBV19	TRBD2	-	TRBJ2-1	15	CASTRVAGSYNEQFF	TGTGCCAGTACGAGGGTAGCGGGGTCCTACAATGAGCAGTTCTTC
TRBV4-3	-	-	TRBJ1-6	16	CASSQFSGGGNSPLHF	TGCGCCAGCAGTCAATTTTCGGGGGGTGGGAATTCACCCCTCCACTTT
TRBV10-3	TRBD2	once	TRBJ2-3	14	CAIRPAGGPDTQYF	TGTGCCATCAGGCCAGCGGGGGGGCCAGATACGCAGTATTTT
TRBV5-4	TRBD1	-	TRBJ1-2	14	CASSLRQGYYGYTF	TGTGCCAGCAGTCTTAGACAGGGCTACTATGGCTACACCTTC
TRBV7-9	-	-	TRBJ2-7	14	CASSPDSLAGKQYF	TGTGCCAGCAGCCCCGACAGTTTAGCAGGAAAGCAGTACTTC
TRBV5-1	-	-	TRBJ2-1	15	CASSLGLLSYNEQFF	TGCGCCAGCAGCCTGGGACTCCTCTCCTACAATGAGCAGTTCTTC
TRBV10-3	-	-	TRBJ2-7	12	CATSAADYEQYF	TGTGCCACCTCGGCAGCGGACTACGAGCAGTACTTC
TRBV5-1	-	-	TRBJ1-2	13	CASSVQGNYGYTF	TGCGCCAGCAGCGTCCAGGGAAACTATGGCTACACCTTC
TRBV28	TRBD1	-	TRBJ1-1	17	CASSKLRAGGPLTEAFF	TGTGCCAGCAGTAAACTGAGGGCAGGGGGCCCTCTCACTGAAGCTTTCTTT
TRBV28	-	once	TRBJ1-4	14	CASSLGLSGEKLFF	TGTGCCAGCAGTTTAGGGCTTTCGGGGGAAAAACTGTTTTTT
TRBV6-4	TRBD1	-	TRBJ2-7	15	CASSDSGQGKDEQYF	TGTGCCAGCAGTGACTCAGGACAGGGCAAAGACGAGCAGTACTTC
TRBV20-1	TRBD2	-	TRBJ2-1	15	CSASPGGGLYNEQFF	TGCAGTGCTAGTCCTGGCGGGGGGCTTTACAATGAGCAGTTCTTC
TRBV20-1	TRBD1	-	TRBJ1-2	11	CSASGTEGYTF	TGCAGTGCTAGTGGGACAGAAGGCTACACCTTC
TRBV5-4	-	-	TRBJ2-3	15	CASSLVGASTDTQYF	TGTGCCAGCAGCTTGGTGGGGGCTAGCACAGATACGCAGTATTTT
TRBV2	-	-	TRBJ2-1	14	CASSAVTGGNEQFF	TGTGCCAGCAGTGCGGTAACAGGTGGCAATGAGCAGTTCTTC
TRBV19	TRBD1	once	TRBJ1-2	15	CASSARQGANYGYTF	TGTGCCAGTAGTGCCCGACAGGGGGCTAACTATGGCTACACCTTC
TRBV6-1	TRBD1	once	TRBJ1-3	16	CASSEGGTGAGNTIYF	TGTGCCAGCAGTGAAGGAGGGACAGGGGCTGGAAACACCATATATTTT
TRBV29-1	TRBD2	-	TRBJ2-5	18	CSVGRTSGLVGGQETQYF	TGCAGCGTAGGGAGGACTAGCGGTCTGGTAGGGGGCCAAGAGACCCAGTACTTC
TRBV3-1/TRBV3-2	TRBD1	-	TRBJ2-1	15	CASRTGTGAHNEQFF	TGTGCCAGCAGGACCGGGACAGGGGCTCACAATGAGCAGTTCTTC
TRBV7-2	TRBD2	-	TRBJ2-1	17	CASSLVPSGSSYNEQFF	TGTGCCAGCAGCTTAGTACCGAGCGGGAGCTCCTACAATGAGCAGTTCTTC
TRBV27	-	-	TRBJ2-2	14	CASKFVGGTGELFF	TGTGCCAGCAAATTCGTGGGGGGCACCGGGGAGCTGTTTTTT
TRBV30	TRBD1	-	TRBJ2-7	15	CAWNVDTGGFYEQYF	TGTGCCTGGAATGTAGACACAGGGGGCTTCTACGAGCAGTACTTC
TRBV2	-	-	TRBJ2-7	15	CASRRSLLSFYEQYF	TGTGCCAGCAGGAGGTCCCTCTTGTCCTTCTACGAGCAGTACTTC
TRBV7-2	TRBD1	few	TRBJ2-7	15	CASSLLGQTSYEQYF	TGTGCCAGCAGCTTACTGGGACAGACCTCCTACGAGCAGTACTTC
TRBV9	TRBD2	-	TRBJ2-7	15	CASSPGTSASYEQYF	TGTGCCAGCAGCCCGGGGACTAGCGCCTCCTACGAGCAGTACTTC
TRBV24-1	-	-	TRBJ1-5	17	CATRPPSVQGGNQPQHF	TGTGCCACCAGGCCTCCTTCCGTGCAGGGCGGCAATCAGCCCCAGCATTTT